The rows below give T cell receptor beta chains drawn from one sample of a study of T-cell memory formation after mild COVID-19. TCRdb called the 5' RACE reads again in MiXCR, with one record for every CDR3 protein. The table includes approximately 500,000 distinct CDR3 sequences, nearly 25% detected once. The sequenced sample was PBMCs or a T cell subset sorted from them (not recorded which). The source of these receptors is an adult woman who had mild COVID-19 (a few samples of this study predate the infection). Cell type and time point are not known. The CDR3 runs from the conserved cysteine through the conserved F or W. The D gene is left open where the match is weak. Only some rows state a clone size, as once, few, many or a class for expanded clones.

TRBD1,TRBJ2-7,TRBV5-1,many,TGCGCCAGCAGCCCGGAGGACAGGGATCTCTACGAGCAGTACTTC,CASSPEDRDLYEQYF
TRBD2,TRBJ2-7,TRBV4-3,-,TGCGCCAGCAGCCAAGATTTTGGGGTAGCGGGAGTCTACGAGCAGTACTTC,CASSQDFGVAGVYEQYF
TRBD1,TRBJ1-2,TRBV5-4,few,TGTGCCAGCTCGGACAGGGACTATGGCTACACCTTC,CASSDRDYGYTF
TRBD2,TRBJ2-5,TRBV10-3,few,TGTGCCATCAGTGAGTTCTGGGCTAGCGGGATGGATGAAGAGACCCAGTACTTC,CAISEFWASGMDEETQYF
TRBD2,TRBJ2-3,TRBV3-1,-,TGTGCCAGCAGCCAAGAATGGGGACTAGCGGGGACCTCCCAGTATTTT,CASSQEWGLAGTSQYF
TRBD2,TRBJ2-3,TRBV18,-,TGTGCCAGCTCACCGGAACGGGAGGGCCCAGATACGCAGTATTTT,CASSPEREGPDTQYF
TRBD1,TRBJ1-2,TRBV10-3,-,TGTGCCATCAGTGAGTTGGCACAGGGGAAAGGCTACACCTTC,CAISELAQGKGYTF
-,TRBJ2-3,TRBV11-2,few,TGTGCCAGCAGTTCTCGGCCCCTAGGCACAGATACGCAGTATTTT,CASSSRPLGTDTQYF
-,TRBJ2-2,TRBV5-1,-,TGCGCCAGCAGCAGGTCCGGGACATTCACCGGGGAGCTGTTTTTT,CASSRSGTFTGELFF
TRBD1,TRBJ2-4,TRBV24-1,-,TGTGCCACCAGTGTCCGGGACAGGGTGGTTCTAGCCAAAAACATTCAGTACTTC,CATSVRDRVVLAKNIQYF
-,TRBJ1-5,TRBV24-1,few,TGTGCCACCAGTGATCCCCACAGCGGTCAGCCCCAGCATTTT,CATSDPHSGQPQHF
TRBD1,TRBJ2-1,TRBV13,-,TGTGCCAGCAGCTCAGTATCCGGGACAGGGGTTTACAATGAGCAGTTCTTC,CASSSVSGTGVYNEQFF
-,TRBJ2-7,TRBV5-5,-,TGTGCCAGCAGCTTAGACCTGCCCTACGAGCAGTACTTC,CASSLDLPYEQYF
-,TRBJ2-1,TRBV7-2,few,TGTGCCAGCAGCTTATCTCGGTTGAATGAGCAGTTCTTC,CASSLSRLNEQFF
TRBD2,TRBJ2-5,TRBV7-2,few,TGTGCCAGCAGCTCCATCGGCGGGGGTGAAGAGACCCAGTACTTC,CASSSIGGGEETQYF
-,TRBJ2-5,TRBV16,few,TGTGCCAGCAGCCAGGCAGCGCAATCTCAAGAGACCCAGTACTTC,CASSQAAQSQETQYF
-,TRBJ2-2,TRBV7-9,-,TGTGCCAGCAGCTTAAACACTCGTCACGGGGAGCTGTTTTTT,CASSLNTRHGELFF
TRBD1,TRBJ1-5,TRBV4-1,-,TGCGCCAGCAGCCCCACGACAGGGGCAGCCCAGCATTTT,CASSPTTGAAQHF
-,TRBJ2-7,TRBV2,few,TGTGCCAGCAGTGAAGGTCAGGATTCCCTCGAGCAGTACTTC,CASSEGQDSLEQYF
-,TRBJ1-6,TRBV4-3,-,TGCGCCAGCAGTCCCGAGGGGGGGCCCAATTCACCCCTCCACTTT,CASSPEGGPNSPLHF
TRBD1,TRBJ2-7,TRBV10-2,few,TGCGCCAGCAGAGACAGGGCCCGCGAGCAGTACTTC,CASRDRAREQYF
TRBD1,TRBJ1-1,TRBV27,few,TGTGCCAGCAGCCCCGGGACAGGGGGACCTGAAGCTTTCTTT,CASSPGTGGPEAFF
-,TRBJ2-2,TRBV19,-,TGTGCCAGCCGGCACCCCACCGGGGAGCTGTTTTTT,CASRHPTGELFF
-,TRBJ1-1,TRBV7-9,-,TGTGCCAGCAGCTTAGAACTGACGAACACTGAAGCTTTCTTT,CASSLELTNTEAFF
-,TRBJ2-7,TRBV25-1,few,TGTGCCAGCAGTGAATTAAGATCAGTTAGGGGGGGCTACGAGCAGTACTTC,CASSELRSVRGGYEQYF
-,TRBJ2-5,TRBV27,-,TGTGCCAGCAGTTTGCGATGGGGTGGCAGCTCATTAGAGACCCAGTACTTC,CASSLRWGGSSLETQYF
-,TRBJ2-7,TRBV5-4,-,TGTGCCAGCAGCTTGGGAGCAGGCCAAGTCTCGTACGAGCAGTACTTC,CASSLGAGQVSYEQYF
TRBD2,TRBJ2-3,TRBV7-2,-,TGTGCCAGCAGCCGCGGACTAGCGGGGGGGGTAGATACGCAGTATTTT,CASSRGLAGGVDTQYF
-,TRBJ1-2,TRBV30,few,TGTGCCTCCCATTGGCAGCGACGAGGCTACACCTTC,CASHWQRRGYTF
TRBD2,TRBJ2-2,TRBV29-1,-,TGCAGCGCCGAAGAGGAGCGGGAGAAAGGGGGGGACACCGGGGAGCTGTTTTTT,CSAEEEREKGGDTGELFF
-,TRBJ1-2,TRBV5-1,-,TGCGCCAGCAGCTTGGAGGGGAATAATGGCTACACCTTC,CASSLEGNNGYTF
TRBD1,TRBJ2-2,TRBV12-3/TRBV12-4,few,TGTGCCATCCGGACAGGGGAGAACACCGGGGAGCTGTTTTTT,CAIRTGENTGELFF